The 10 T cell receptor beta chains reported below all come from one sample, sequenced in a study of blood T cells in healthy people across ages. Through a sample-barcoded 5' primer and a J-beta primer mix, a second PCR was run for about 6 to 12 cycles. Each CDR3 protein is one row after TCRdb ran MiXCR on the 5' RACE reads. The data hold 850,000 to 1,000,000 distinct CDR3 sequences, with roughly 43% observed a single time. Specimen: blood. Every receptor here comes from a man under 40 in good health.

This clonotype has only one observation. The genes are TRBV5-1 and TRBJ2-7; D might be TRBD2 (5 bases). This CDR3 has 14 amino acids. The V end was cut by 3 bases, the J end by 6 bases, with 16 bases between. CDR1 and CDR2 (germline): SGHRS, YFSETQ. CDR3 DNA: TGCGCCAGCAGCTACCGGACTTATCCCCTCGAGCAGTACTTC. It encodes CASSYRTYPLEQYF.

The chain uses TRBV11-2 and TRBJ2-1; either TRBD1 or TRBD2 may supply D (5 bases each). Germline V gene sequence: CDR1 SGHAT, CDR2 FQNNGV. The V end was cut by 5 bases, the J end by 6 bases, with 17 bases between. The CDR3 sequence is 15 residues long. The chain's CDR3 is CASSLKTGRPNEQFF. The CDR3 nucleotides are TGTGCCAGCAGCCTAAAGACGGGGCGCCCCAATGAGCAGTTCTTC.

This clonotype was seen only a few times. The chain couples TRBV7-2 to TRBJ2-3, with TRBD1 as a possible D gene (5 bases). Between the trimmed V and J ends, which lost 2 bases and 6 bases, there was a span of 12 bases. CDR1 SGHTA and CDR2 FQGNSA come from the germline V gene. This CDR3 region has 14 residues. The CDR3: CASSLWGSIDTQYF. CDR3 nucleotides: TGTGCCAGCAGCTTATGGGGCAGCATTGATACGCAGTATTTT.

The J gene is TRBJ1-2, the V gene TRBV10-3, with D unresolved. Looked up from germline, CDR1 is ENHRY and CDR2 is SYGVKD. This CDR3 region has 13 residues. Trimming removed 4 bases from V and 4 bases from J, with 10 bases in between. The CDR3, as DNA: TGTGCCATCAGTGCGGAGGGAGCCTATGGCTACACCTTC. Translating gives CAISAEGAYGYTF.

This rearrangement joins TRBV3-1 to TRBJ2-3; D may correspond to TRBD1 or TRBD2 (5 bases each). The CDR3 runs 14 residues. Germline-derived CDR1 and CDR2 are LGHDT and YNNKEL (reference sequence). V shed 1 base and J shed 5 bases, with 10 bases lying between them. This CDR3 is CASSQAQGVDTQYF. CDR3 in DNA: TGTGCCAGCAGCCAAGCGCAGGGAGTAGATACGCAGTATTTT.

The chain links TRBV3-1 to TRBJ1-4; 8 bases map to TRBD1. This CDR3 spans 16 amino acids. With V trimmed by 0 bases and J by 8 bases, 8 bases remained unmatched. Per germline, CDR1 LGHDT and CDR2 YNNKEL (reference sequence). The CDR3 sequence is CASSQESGQEAEKLFF. The CDR3 coding sequence is TGTGCCAGCAGCCAAGAATCGGGACAGGAAGCGGAAAAACTGTTTTTT.

The chain combines TRBV10-3 with TRBJ1-1, with TRBD1 as a possible D gene (5 bases). V lost 3 bases, J lost 0 bases, and 8 bases lay in between. Germline CDR1 and CDR2: ENHRY and SYGVKD. The CDR3 covers 14 residues. The CDR3 DNA reads TGTGCCATCAGTGATCCGGGGCTGAACACTGAAGCTTTCTTT. Amino acid sequence: CAISDPGLNTEAFF.

This clonotype was counted only a few times. The V and J genes are TRBV2 and TRBJ2-3; D gene uncertain. Per the germline V gene, CDR1 is SNHLY and CDR2 is FYNNEI. The CDR3 spans 13 residues. V lost 6 bases, J lost 3 bases, and 10 bases lay in between. This CDR3 reads CASRSPSTDTQYF. CDR3 DNA sequence: TGTGCCAGCAGAAGCCCTAGTACAGATACGCAGTATTTT.

The chain carries TRBV6-2 or TRBV6-3 and TRBJ2-7; D possibly matches TRBD1 or TRBD2 (5 bases each). The length of the CDR3 is 13 residues. Per germline, CDR1 MNHEY and CDR2 SVGEGT. Trimming removed 5 bases from V and 7 bases from J, with 15 bases in between. CDR3 in amino acids: CASSNAGTGEQYF. CDR3 bases: TGTGCCAGCAGTAACGCCGGGACGGGTGAGCAGTACTTC.

V usage is TRBV6-5 and J usage is TRBJ1-1; maybe TRBD1 (6 bases). Per the germline V gene, CDR1 is MNHEY and CDR2 is SVGAGI. Trimming cost V 8 bases and J 3 bases, with 10 bases left between them. The CDR3 covers 12 residues. The CDR3 DNA sequence: TGTGCCAGCCGTAGGGGGGACACTGAAGCTTTCTTT. It is translated as CASRRGDTEAFF.